The following is a T cell receptor (beta chain) sequence with its context. The target antigen is unknown. The unexposed donors gave CD4+ T cells in about 2010-2019, prior to COVID-19. After about 10 days of culture, CD4+ T cells were isolated. Unexposed-donor CD4+ T cells were probed with SARS-CoV-2 S/N and four cold-coronavirus spikes, cells permitting. Half the medium was replaced with IL-2 medium on days 3 and 7. The data derive from a study of CD4 T cells in relation to SARS-CoV-2 and coronaviruses. Overall study context: Negative control cultures got HIV-1 Nef peptides or no peptide.

The CDR3 spans 15 residues. V was cut by 6 bases and J by 1 base, with 14 bases left in between. Germline CDR1 reads SNHLY; CDR2 reads FYNNEI. Findings and limits, study-wide: The cross-reactivity analysis covered only spike protein, not other viral proteins.

Using immunoSEQ multiplex PCR, the repertoire was profiled, and TCRdb retains in-frame clones only, with some absent. The data show about 22,000 clones, about 70% seen once. The clonotype comes from a human donor in good health. Sequences were obtained from CD4+ T cells from PBMCs, cultured in vitro. The chain links TRBV2 to TRBJ2-3; D unclear. CDR3 sequence (DNA): TGTGCCAGCAGGCACCCCGACTCGGGCACAGATACGCAGTATTTT. Residues: CASRHPDSGTDTQYF. The full variable domain, completed using reference TRBV2 and TRBJ2-3, is EPEVTQTPSHQVTQMGQEVILRCVPISNHLYFYWYRQILGQKVEFLVSFYNNEISEKSEIFDDQFSVERPDGSNFTLKIRSTKLEDSAMYFCASRHPDSGTDTQYFGPGTRLTVL.